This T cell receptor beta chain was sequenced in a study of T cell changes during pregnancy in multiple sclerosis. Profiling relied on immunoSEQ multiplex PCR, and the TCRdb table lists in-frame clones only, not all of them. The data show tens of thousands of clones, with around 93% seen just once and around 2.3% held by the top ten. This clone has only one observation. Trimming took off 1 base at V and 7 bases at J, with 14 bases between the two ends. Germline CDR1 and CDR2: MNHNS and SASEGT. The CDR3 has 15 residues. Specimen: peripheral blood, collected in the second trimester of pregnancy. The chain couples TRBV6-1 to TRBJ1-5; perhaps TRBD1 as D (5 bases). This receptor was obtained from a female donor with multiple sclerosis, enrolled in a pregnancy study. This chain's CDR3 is CASSEGGRDGQPQHF. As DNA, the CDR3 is TGTGCCAGCAGTGAAGGGGGGAGGGACGGCCAGCCCCAGCATTTT.